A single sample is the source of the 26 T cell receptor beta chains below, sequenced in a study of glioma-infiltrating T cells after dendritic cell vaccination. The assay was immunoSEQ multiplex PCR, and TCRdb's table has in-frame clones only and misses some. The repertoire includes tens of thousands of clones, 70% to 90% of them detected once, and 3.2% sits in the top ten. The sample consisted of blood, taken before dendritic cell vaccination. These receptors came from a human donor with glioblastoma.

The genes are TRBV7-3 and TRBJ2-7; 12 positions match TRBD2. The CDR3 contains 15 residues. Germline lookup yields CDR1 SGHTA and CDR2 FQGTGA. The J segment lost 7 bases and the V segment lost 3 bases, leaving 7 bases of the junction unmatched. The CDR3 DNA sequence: TGTGCCAGCAGCTTCCGACTAGCGGGAGCTGAAGAGCAGTACTTC. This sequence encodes CASSFRLAGAEEQYF.

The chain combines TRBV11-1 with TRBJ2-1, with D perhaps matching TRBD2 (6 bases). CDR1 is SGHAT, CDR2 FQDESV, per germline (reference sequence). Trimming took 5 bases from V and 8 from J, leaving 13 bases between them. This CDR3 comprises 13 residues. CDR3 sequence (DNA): TGTGCCAGCAGCCGGACTATCCTGGATGAGCAGTTCTTC. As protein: CASSRTILDEQFF.

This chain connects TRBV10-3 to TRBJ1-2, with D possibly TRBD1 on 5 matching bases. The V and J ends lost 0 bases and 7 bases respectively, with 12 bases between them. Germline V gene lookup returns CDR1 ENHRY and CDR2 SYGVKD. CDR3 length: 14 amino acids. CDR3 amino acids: CAISESFAQGGYTF. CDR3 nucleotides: TGTGCCATCAGTGAGTCTTTCGCTCAGGGTGGCTACACCTTC.

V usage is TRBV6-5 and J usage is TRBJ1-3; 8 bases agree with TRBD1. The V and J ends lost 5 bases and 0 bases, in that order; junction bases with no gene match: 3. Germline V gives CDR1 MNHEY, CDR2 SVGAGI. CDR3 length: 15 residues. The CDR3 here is CASSNGQGSGNTIYF. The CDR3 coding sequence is TGTGCCAGCAGTAACGGACAGGGCTCTGGAAACACCATATATTTT.

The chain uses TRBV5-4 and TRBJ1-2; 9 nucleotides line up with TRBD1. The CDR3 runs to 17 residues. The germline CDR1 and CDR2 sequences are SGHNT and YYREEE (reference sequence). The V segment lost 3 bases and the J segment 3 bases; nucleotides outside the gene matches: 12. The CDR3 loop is CASSSGSGTGIDYGYTF. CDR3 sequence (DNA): TGTGCCAGCAGCTCAGGCTCCGGGACAGGGATCGACTATGGCTACACCTTC.

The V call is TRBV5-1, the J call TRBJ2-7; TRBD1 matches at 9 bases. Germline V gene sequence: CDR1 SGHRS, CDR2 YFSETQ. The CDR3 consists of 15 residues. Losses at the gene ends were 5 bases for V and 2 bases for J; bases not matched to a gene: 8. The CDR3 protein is CASSFGDRDAYEQYF. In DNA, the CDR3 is TGCGCCAGCAGTTTTGGGGACAGGGACGCCTACGAGCAGTACTTC.

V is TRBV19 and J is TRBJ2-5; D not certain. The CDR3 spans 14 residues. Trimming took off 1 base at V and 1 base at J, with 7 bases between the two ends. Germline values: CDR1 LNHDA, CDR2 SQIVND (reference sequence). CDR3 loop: CASSIGGTQETQYF. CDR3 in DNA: TGTGCCAGTAGTATAGGAGGCACCCAAGAGACCCAGTACTTC.

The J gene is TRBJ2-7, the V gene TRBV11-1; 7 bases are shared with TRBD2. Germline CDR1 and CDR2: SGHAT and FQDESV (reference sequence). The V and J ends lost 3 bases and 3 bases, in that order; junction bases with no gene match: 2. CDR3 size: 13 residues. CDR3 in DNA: TGTGCCAGCAGCTTTGGGGAGGGCTACGAGCAGTACTTC. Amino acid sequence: CASSFGEGYEQYF. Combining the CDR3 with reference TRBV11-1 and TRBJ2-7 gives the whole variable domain EAEVAQSPRYKITEKSQAVAFWCDPISGHATLYWYRQILGQGPELLVQFQDESVVDDSQLPKDRFSAERLKGVDSTLKIQPAELGDSAMYLCASSFGEGYEQYFGPGTRLTVT.

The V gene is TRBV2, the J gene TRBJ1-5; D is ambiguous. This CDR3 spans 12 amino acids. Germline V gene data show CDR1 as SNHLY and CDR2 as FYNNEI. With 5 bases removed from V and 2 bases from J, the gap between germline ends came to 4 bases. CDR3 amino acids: CASSPGNQPQHF. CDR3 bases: TGTGCCAGCAGTCCTGGCAATCAGCCCCAGCATTTT.

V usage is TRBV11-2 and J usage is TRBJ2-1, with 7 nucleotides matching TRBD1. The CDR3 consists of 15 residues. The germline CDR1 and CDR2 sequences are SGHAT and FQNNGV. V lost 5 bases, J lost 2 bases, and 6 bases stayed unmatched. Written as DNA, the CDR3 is TGTGCCAGCAGCGCCACGGGACAGACCTACAATGAGCAGTTCTTC. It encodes CASSATGQTYNEQFF.

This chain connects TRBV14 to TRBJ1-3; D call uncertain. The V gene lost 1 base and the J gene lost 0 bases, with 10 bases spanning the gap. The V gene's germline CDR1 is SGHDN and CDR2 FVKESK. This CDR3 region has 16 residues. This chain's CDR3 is CASSQGAGLSGNTIYF. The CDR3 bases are TGTGCCAGCAGCCAAGGGGCAGGTCTCTCTGGAAACACCATATATTTT.

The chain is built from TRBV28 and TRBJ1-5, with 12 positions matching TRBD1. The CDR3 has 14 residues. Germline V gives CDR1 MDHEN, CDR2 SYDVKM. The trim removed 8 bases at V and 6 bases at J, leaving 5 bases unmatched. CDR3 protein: CASAGTGGGQPQHF. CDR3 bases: TGTGCCAGCGCCGGGACAGGGGGCGGTCAGCCCCAGCATTTT.

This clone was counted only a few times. Written as DNA, the CDR3 is TGTGCCAGCAGTAGGGGGTCCTCAGGGGCCAACGTCCTGACTTTC. Its translation is CASSRGSSGANVLTF. The chain recombines TRBV6-1 with TRBJ2-6; tentatively, D is TRBD1 (6 bases). From germline, CDR1 is MNHNS and CDR2 SASEGT. The V gene lost 5 bases and the J gene lost 4 bases, with 12 bases spanning the gap. This CDR3 comprises 15 residues.

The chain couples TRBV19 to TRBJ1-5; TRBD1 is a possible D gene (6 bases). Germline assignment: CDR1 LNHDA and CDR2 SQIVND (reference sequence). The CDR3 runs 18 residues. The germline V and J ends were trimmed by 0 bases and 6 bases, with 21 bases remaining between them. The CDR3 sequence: CASSIDLEGGEGVQPQHF. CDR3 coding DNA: TGTGCCAGTAGTATAGATCTTGAGGGGGGGGAAGGGGTTCAGCCCCAGCATTTT.

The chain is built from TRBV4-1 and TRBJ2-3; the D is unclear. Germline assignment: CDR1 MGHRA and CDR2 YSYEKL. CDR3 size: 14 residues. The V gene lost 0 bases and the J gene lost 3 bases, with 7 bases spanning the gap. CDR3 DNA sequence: TGCGCCAGCAGCCAAGAGTTTGAGACAGATACGCAGTATTTT. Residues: CASSQEFETDTQYF.

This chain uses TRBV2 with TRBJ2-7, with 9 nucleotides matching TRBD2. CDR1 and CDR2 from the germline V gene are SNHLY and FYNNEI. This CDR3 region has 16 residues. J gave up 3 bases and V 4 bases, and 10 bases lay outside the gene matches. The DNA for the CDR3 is TGTGCCAGCAGTGGCATTAAGCGGGAGGAAGACTACGAGCAGTACTTC. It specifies CASSGIKREEDYEQYF.

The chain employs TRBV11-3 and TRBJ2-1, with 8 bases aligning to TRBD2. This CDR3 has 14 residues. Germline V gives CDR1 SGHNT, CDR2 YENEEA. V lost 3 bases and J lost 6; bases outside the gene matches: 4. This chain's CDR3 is CASSFSGSLNEQFF. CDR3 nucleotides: TGTGCCAGCAGCTTCAGCGGGAGTCTCAATGAGCAGTTCTTC.

CDR3 amino acids: CASSFLSGWDTEAFF. DNA for the CDR3: TGTGCCAGCAGCTTTTTATCGGGGTGGGACACTGAAGCTTTCTTT. The chain has TRBV5-4 and TRBJ1-1; D remains ambiguous. This CDR3 has 15 residues. Germline CDR1 and CDR2: SGHNT and YYREEE (reference sequence). V was trimmed by 2 bases and J by 3 bases, leaving 14 bases between them.

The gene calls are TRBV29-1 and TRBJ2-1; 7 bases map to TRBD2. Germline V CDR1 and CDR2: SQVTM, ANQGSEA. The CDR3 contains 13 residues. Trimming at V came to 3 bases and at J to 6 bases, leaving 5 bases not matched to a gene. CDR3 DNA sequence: TGCAGCGTTGATGCGGGAGAGGGCAATGAGCAGTTCTTC. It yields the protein CSVDAGEGNEQFF.

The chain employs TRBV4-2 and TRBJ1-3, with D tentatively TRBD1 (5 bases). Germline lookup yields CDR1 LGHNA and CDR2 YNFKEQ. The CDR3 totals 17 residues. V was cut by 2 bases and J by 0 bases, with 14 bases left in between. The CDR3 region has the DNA TGTGCCAGCAGCCAAATGGGCCGGGGGTACTCTGGAAACACCATATATTTT. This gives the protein CASSQMGRGYSGNTIYF.

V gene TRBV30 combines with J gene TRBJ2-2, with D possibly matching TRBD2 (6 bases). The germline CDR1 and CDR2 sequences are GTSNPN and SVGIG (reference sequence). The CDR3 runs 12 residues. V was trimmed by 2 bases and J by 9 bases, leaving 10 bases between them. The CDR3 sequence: CAWSSREWELFF. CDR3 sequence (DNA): TGTGCCTGGAGTAGCCGGGAGTGGGAGCTGTTTTTT.

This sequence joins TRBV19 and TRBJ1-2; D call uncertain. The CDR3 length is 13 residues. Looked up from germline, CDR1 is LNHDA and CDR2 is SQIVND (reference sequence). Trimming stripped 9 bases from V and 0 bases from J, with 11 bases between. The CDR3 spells CASTAEANYGYTF. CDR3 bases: TGTGCCAGCACAGCGGAGGCTAACTATGGCTACACCTTC.

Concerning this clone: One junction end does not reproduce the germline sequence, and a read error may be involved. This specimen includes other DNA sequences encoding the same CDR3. The CDR3 here is CASSEGSDRGLHSPLHF. In DNA, the CDR3 is TGTGCCAGCAGTGAAGGCTCGGACAGGGGGCTCCATTCCCCCCTCCACTTT. The chain couples TRBV2 to TRBJ1-6; 11 nucleotides match TRBD1. CDR1 is SNHLY, CDR2 FYNNEI, per germline. The CDR3 is 17 residues long.

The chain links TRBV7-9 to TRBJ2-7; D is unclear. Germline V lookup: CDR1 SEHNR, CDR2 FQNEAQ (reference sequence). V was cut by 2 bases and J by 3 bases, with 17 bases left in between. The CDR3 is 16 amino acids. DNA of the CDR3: TGTGCCAGCAGCTTAAGCTATGGGCAGGAAATCTACGAGCAGTACTTC. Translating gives CASSLSYGQEIYEQYF.

The CDR3, as DNA: TGTGCCAGCAGCGTCGGACGGGGGGTCTCCTACGAGCAGTACTTC. Protein: CASSVGRGVSYEQYF. This chain joins TRBV9 and TRBJ2-7; 7 nucleotides align to TRBD2. Germline V CDR1 and CDR2: SGDLS, YYNGEE. This CDR3 region has 15 residues. V was clipped by 2 bases and J by 0 bases; unmatched bases: 5. Full variable domain (rest looked up from reference TRBV9 and TRBJ2-7): DSGVTQTPKHLITATGQRVTLRCSPRSGDLSVYWYQQSLDQGLQFLIQYYNGEERAKGNILERFSAQQFPDLHSELNLSSLELGDSALYFCASSVGRGVSYEQYFGPGTRLTVT.

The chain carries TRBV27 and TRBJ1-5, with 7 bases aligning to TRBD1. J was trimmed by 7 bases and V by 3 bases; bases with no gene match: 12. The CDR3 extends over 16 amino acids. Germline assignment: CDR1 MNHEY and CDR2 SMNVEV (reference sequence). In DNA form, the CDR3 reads TGTGCCAGCAGTTTTGGAGGAGACAGGGCGGGACAGCCCCAGCATTTT. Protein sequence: CASSFGGDRAGQPQHF.